Here is one TCR beta chain with its context. This sample is part of a study of blood T cell repertoires in COVID-19. Study-wide context: Nucleic acid was either cDNA or gDNA, and it came from T cells, B-cell-depleted T cells, or PBMCs.

Per the original data handling: The assay estimated nucleated cells by amplifying reference gene primers. The method was immunoSEQ multiplex PCR; TCRdb's version includes in-frame clones alone and lacks a portion of them. The V and J calls and clone size are taken from that table; D and trimming were inferred from the DNA. The profile shows about 180,000 clones, 80% to 90% of them singletons. Germline V gene data show CDR1 as SGHTA and CDR2 as FQGNSA. CDR3 length equals 16 residues. J was trimmed by 6 bases and V by 5 bases; bases with no gene match: 12. The V and J genes are TRBV7-2 and TRBJ1-3, with TRBD1 matching over 8 bases. The receptor's source is a man aged 70-80 years with active or convalescent COVID-19. Specimen: peripheral blood. The CDR3 DNA is TGTGCCAGCAGCCCAGCTCAGGACAGGGCGAAAAACACCATATATTTT. Residues: CASSPAQDRAKNTIYF.